The T cell receptor (beta chain) described here comes from a study of blood T cell repertoires in COVID-19. As for the study in general: Acute and convalescent COVID-19 samples came from the United States, Italy and Spain. In each case, the material was cDNA or gDNA derived from T cells, B-cell-depleted T cells, or PBMCs.

Germline V gene lookup returns CDR1 KGHDR and CDR2 SFDVKD. The germline V and J ends were trimmed by 4 bases and 8 bases, with 23 bases remaining between them. This CDR3 contains 17 residues. Original processing methods: How many nucleated cells were present was estimated from reference gene primer amplification. Assay used: immunoSEQ multiplex PCR; TCRdb lists only in-frame clones, some missing. That table is the source of V, J and clone size, and D and trimming were worked out from the DNA. Of over 10,000 clones listed, approximately 80% were seen once; the top ten hold about 48%. Sequencing was done on a sample of peripheral blood. The sequence was obtained from an elderly man with acute or convalescent COVID-19. The gene calls are TRBV24-1 and TRBJ2-1; maybe TRBD1 (6 bases). The CDR3 is CATSDPSGMVGGDEQFF. For the CDR3, the DNA is TGTGCCACCAGTGACCCCAGTGGGATGGTTGGGGGCGATGAGCAGTTCTTC.